Listed below are T cell receptor beta chains from one sample, sequenced in a study of post-analysis software for immune sequencing data. MiXCR, applied by TCRdb to the PCR reads, yields one record per CDR3 protein. The data hold about 430,000 distinct CDR3 sequences, with approximately 39% observed a single time. The sequenced sample consisted of blood. The receptor source for this set is a girl aged 2 to 9 with multiple sclerosis. Each CDR3 is given with its conserved first and last residue. The D gene is left open where the match is weak. Clone size is not always given. Where it is, it says once, few, many or a class for expanded clones.

abundance: many; v_gene: TRBV4-2; d_gene: .; j_gene: TRBJ2-7; CDR3aa: CASSRVDHDLYEQYF; CDR3nt: TGTGCCAGCAGCCGAGTGGACCACGATCTCTACGAGCAGTACTTC
abundance: .; v_gene: TRBV12-3/TRBV12-4; d_gene: .; j_gene: TRBJ2-2; CDR3aa: CASSYLKHRELFF; CDR3nt: TGTGCCAGCAGTTACCTGAAACACCGGGAGCTGTTTTTT
abundance: .; v_gene: TRBV28; d_gene: .; j_gene: TRBJ2-1; CDR3aa: CASSFSIRGQGSSYNEQFF; CDR3nt: TGTGCCAGCAGTTTTTCGATCAGAGGGCAGGGAAGCTCCTACAATGAGCAGTTCTTC
abundance: few; v_gene: TRBV11-3; d_gene: TRBD2; j_gene: TRBJ2-1; CDR3aa: CASRERETSEEQFF; CDR3nt: TGTGCCAGCAGGGAAAGGGAGACTAGCGAAGAGCAGTTCTTC
abundance: .; v_gene: TRBV5-1; d_gene: TRBD1; j_gene: TRBJ1-2; CDR3aa: CASSSSPRDRADHGYTF; CDR3nt: TGCGCCAGCAGCTCAAGCCCTCGGGACAGGGCCGATCATGGCTACACCTTC
abundance: .; v_gene: TRBV20-1; d_gene: .; j_gene: TRBJ2-4; CDR3aa: CGATFPPKNIQYF; CDR3nt: TGCGGTGCTACGTTTCCCCCCAAAAACATTCAGTACTTC
abundance: .; v_gene: TRBV20-1; d_gene: TRBD1; j_gene: TRBJ2-5; CDR3aa: CSAKQTGTGETQYF; CDR3nt: TGCAGTGCTAAGCAAACAGGGACAGGAGAGACCCAGTACTTC
abundance: .; v_gene: TRBV3-1; d_gene: TRBD1; j_gene: TRBJ2-7; CDR3aa: CASSQQGAYEQYF; CDR3nt: TGTGCCAGCAGCCAACAGGGGGCCTACGAGCAGTACTTC
abundance: .; v_gene: TRBV20-1; d_gene: .; j_gene: TRBJ1-5; CDR3aa: CSARDGQGFGPQHF; CDR3nt: TGCAGTGCTAGAGATGGGCAGGGCTTCGGTCCCCAGCATTTT
abundance: .; v_gene: TRBV27; d_gene: .; j_gene: TRBJ2-7; CDR3aa: CASSLSRVVYEQYF; CDR3nt: TGTGCCAGCAGTTTATCCCGGGTCGTCTACGAGCAGTACTTC
abundance: .; v_gene: TRBV12-3/TRBV12-4; d_gene: .; j_gene: TRBJ2-1; CDR3aa: CASSLREKGTPNEQFF; CDR3nt: TGTGCCAGCAGTTTAAGGGAAAAGGGCACTCCAAATGAGCAGTTCTTC
abundance: .; v_gene: TRBV5-1; d_gene: .; j_gene: TRBJ2-3; CDR3aa: CASSSDDTDTQYF; CDR3nt: TGCGCCAGCAGCTCGGACGACACAGATACGCAGTATTTT
abundance: .; v_gene: TRBV12-3/TRBV12-4; d_gene: .; j_gene: TRBJ2-2; CDR3aa: CASSSRSGTGELFF; CDR3nt: TGTGCCAGCAGTTCCCGATCGGGAACCGGGGAGCTGTTTTTT
abundance: .; v_gene: TRBV2; d_gene: .; j_gene: TRBJ2-7; CDR3aa: CASKGTSYEQYF; CDR3nt: TGTGCCAGCAAGGGCACCTCCTACGAGCAGTACTTC
abundance: .; v_gene: TRBV28; d_gene: .; j_gene: TRBJ2-7; CDR3aa: CASSLGGGSSYEQYF; CDR3nt: TGTGCCAGCAGTTTGGGGGGCGGGTCCTCCTACGAGCAGTACTTC
abundance: many; v_gene: TRBV20-1; d_gene: TRBD2; j_gene: TRBJ2-7; CDR3aa: CSAPLAGGAYEQYF; CDR3nt: TGCAGTGCCCCACTAGCGGGAGGAGCCTACGAGCAGTACTTC
abundance: few; v_gene: TRBV19; d_gene: .; j_gene: TRBJ2-2; CDR3aa: CASSLGYRTLNTGELFF; CDR3nt: TGTGCCAGTAGTTTGGGATACAGGACCTTGAACACCGGGGAGCTGTTTTTT
abundance: .; v_gene: TRBV29-1; d_gene: .; j_gene: TRBJ2-7; CDR3aa: CSVVWIGTPPYEQYF; CDR3nt: TGCAGCGTTGTGTGGATCGGGACACCGCCCTACGAGCAGTACTTC
abundance: .; v_gene: TRBV7-9; d_gene: .; j_gene: TRBJ2-7; CDR3aa: CATRKEVTYEQYF; CDR3nt: TGTGCCACCCGAAAAGAAGTCACATACGAGCAGTACTTC
abundance: .; v_gene: TRBV20-1; d_gene: .; j_gene: TRBJ2-5; CDR3aa: CSARGAAETQYF; CDR3nt: TGCAGTGCTAGAGGGGCTGCGGAGACCCAGTACTTC
abundance: few; v_gene: TRBV28; d_gene: TRBD1; j_gene: TRBJ2-7; CDR3aa: CASSLFRDRAYEQYF; CDR3nt: TGTGCCAGCAGTTTATTCCGGGACAGGGCGTACGAGCAGTACTTC